These 22 T cell receptor beta chains were sequenced from one sample in a study of beta chain features in type 1 diabetes. Study-level findings and limits: In every one of the four CD4+ subsets, TCRB CDR3s were moderately but significantly shorter in Type 1 diabetes patients.

Their specific antigens are unknown. Expressed TCRB transcripts were sequenced, since all the RNA that had been isolated was reverse transcribed. TCRdb keeps only in-frame clones here, not all; method: immunoSEQ multiplex PCR. The data contain under 300,000 clones, under 13% of them singletons. The sequencing sample was made of naive CD4+ T cells from blood. The receptors originated from a man aged 25 to 45 with type 1 diabetes.

The chain joins TRBV9 to TRBJ2-3; D gene uncertain. Germline CDR1 is SGDLS and CDR2 is YYNGEE. Between the trimmed V and J ends, which lost 0 bases and 4 bases, there was a span of 9 bases. The CDR3 length is 14 residues. The DNA of the CDR3 is TGTGCCAGCAGCGTAGCTGGTCAGTCAGATACGCAGTATTTT. Translating gives CASSVAGQSDTQYF.

The chain combines TRBV30 with TRBJ2-3; possibly TRBD2 for D (6 bases). The CDR3 is 11 amino acids. V was pared by 4 bases and J by 5 bases, with 7 bases between. CDR1 and CDR2 from the germline V gene are GTSNPN and SVGIG (reference sequence). DNA of the CDR3: TGTGCCTGGACGGGGGTAGATACGCAGTATTTT. Translating gives CAWTGVDTQYF.

J is TRBJ1-2 and V is TRBV4-2; D is undetermined. The germline V gene encodes CDR1 LGHNA and CDR2 YNFKEQ. The V end was cut by 1 base, the J end by 7 bases, with 7 bases between. CDR3 length equals 12 residues. DNA of the CDR3: TGTGCCAGCAGCCAAGGAGAAGCTGGCTACACCTTC. Amino acids: CASSQGEAGYTF.

CDR3 DNA: TGTGCCAGCAGCCCGGACAGGGGAGCCCACTATGGCTACACCTTC. It codes for CASSPDRGAHYGYTF. V and J are TRBV7-3 and TRBJ1-2; 9 nucleotides line up with TRBD1. Germline lookup yields CDR1 SGHTA and CDR2 FQGTGA. The junction had 7 bases not matched to a gene; V was cut back by 5 bases and J by 3 bases. The CDR3 has 15 amino acids.

The chain carries TRBV6-1 and TRBJ2-1; 9 bases agree with TRBD1. Per germline, CDR1 MNHNS and CDR2 SASEGT. This CDR3 spans 15 amino acids. The J segment lost 7 bases and the V segment lost 6 bases, leaving 10 bases of the junction unmatched. The CDR3 here is CASRDRDRVPNEQFF. The CDR3, as DNA: TGTGCCAGCAGGGACCGGGACAGGGTACCGAATGAGCAGTTCTTC.

V is TRBV6-1 and J is TRBJ2-3; D perhaps matches TRBD2 (6 bases). Germline CDR1 MNHNS, CDR2 SASEGT. This CDR3 is built from 14 residues. The germline V and J ends were trimmed by 4 bases and 4 bases, with 12 bases remaining between them. This CDR3 is CASSGIRGADTQYF. For the CDR3, the DNA is TGTGCCAGCAGTGGAATCCGCGGGGCAGATACGCAGTATTTT.

The sample holds a few counts of this clone. The V gene is TRBV28, the J gene TRBJ1-5, with unresolved D. The CDR3 sequence is 13 residues long. V was cut by 4 bases and J by 5 bases, with 9 bases left in between. Germline CDR1 is MDHEN and CDR2 is SYDVKM. CDR3 amino acids: CASSSPGYQPQHF. CDR3 nucleotide sequence: TGTGCCAGCAGTTCACCCGGTTATCAGCCCCAGCATTTT.

This chain uses TRBV21-1 with TRBJ2-7; TRBD2 was called by the table and not checked on the DNA. TRBV21-1 is deemed a pseudogene. The CDR3 is 16 residues long. The CDR3: CASSPQSGTSTHEQYF. The CDR3 DNA sequence: TGTGCCAGCAGCCCCCAATCGGGGACTAGCACCCACGAGCAGTACTTC.

The chain joins TRBV7-2 to TRBJ2-3, with D possibly matching TRBD2 (5 bases). The CDR3 contains 14 residues. Germline CDR1 SGHTA, CDR2 FQGNSA. V was trimmed by 0 bases and J by 10 bases, leaving 14 bases between them. The CDR3 spells CASSLAARERAQYF. DNA for the CDR3: TGTGCCAGCAGCTTAGCGGCGAGGGAACGGGCGCAGTATTTT.

This clone has just a few counts. The V call is TRBV2, the J call TRBJ2-2; 8 bases line up with TRBD2. V shed 2 bases and J 5 bases; nucleotides not matched to a gene: 4. The CDR3 contains 15 residues. From germline, CDR1 is SNHLY and CDR2 FYNNEI. CDR3: CASSEIGTRTGELFF. For the CDR3, the DNA is TGTGCCAGCAGTGAAATCGGGACTAGAACCGGGGAGCTGTTTTTT.

This clone was picked up a small number of times. This chain joins TRBV6-5 and TRBJ1-2, with D hard to call. CDR3 size: 14 residues. Per the germline V gene, CDR1 is MNHEY and CDR2 is SVGAGI. Between the trimmed V and J ends, which lost 0 bases and 8 bases, there was a span of 13 bases. The CDR3 bases are TGTGCCAGCAGTTACTCGGGAGGGATGGAGGGCTACACCTTC. This codes for CASSYSGGMEGYTF.

The chain has TRBV30 and TRBJ1-6, with D maybe TRBD1 (5 bases). The CDR3 has 17 residues. V was trimmed by 3 bases and J by 10 bases, leaving 25 bases between them. Germline lookup yields CDR1 GTSNPN and CDR2 SVGIG (reference sequence). As DNA, the CDR3 is TGTGCCTGGAGAGTAGGTCCAGTCAAAAGGGGCTACTCACCCCTCCACTTT. This encodes CAWRVGPVKRGYSPLHF.

The rearrangement joins TRBV19 to TRBJ2-1, with 11 bases identical to TRBD2. CDR1 and CDR2 (germline): LNHDA, SQIVND (reference sequence). CDR3 length equals 18 residues. V was pared by 1 base and J by 8 bases, with 13 bases of the junction left unmatched. The CDR3 DNA follows: TGTGCCAGTAGTATAGGGCTAGCGGGGGGCGTTCTGGGCGATGAGCAGTTCTTC. Protein sequence: CASSIGLAGGVLGDEQFF.

The chain is built from TRBV7-3 and TRBJ2-1; weak D call: TRBD2 (7 bases). With 1 base removed from V and 9 bases from J, the gap between germline ends came to 13 bases. The CDR3 runs to 14 residues. CDR1 and CDR2 from the germline V gene are SGHTA and FQGTGA. This CDR3 is CASSLNREGGEQFF. In DNA, the CDR3 is TGTGCCAGCAGCTTAAACAGGGAGGGGGGTGAGCAGTTCTTC.

The chain joins TRBV7-9 to TRBJ1-2, with a weak D call TRBD1 (5 bases). The V gene lost 2 bases and the J gene lost 8 bases, with 12 bases spanning the gap. The germline V gene encodes CDR1 SEHNR and CDR2 FQNEAQ (reference sequence). The CDR3 is 13 residues long. The CDR3 bases are TGTGCCAGCAGCTTATCGGGTCCAGGGGGCTACACCTTC. This translates into CASSLSGPGGYTF.

This clone occurred a few times. The rearrangement joins TRBV2 to TRBJ2-4; TRBD2 aligns across 10 bases. The CDR3 has 13 amino acids. J gave up 7 bases and V 7 bases, and 4 bases lay outside the gene matches. Germline V gives CDR1 SNHLY, CDR2 FYNNEI. The CDR3 DNA reads as TGTGCCAGCACCGAGCGGGGGGGTAACATTCAGTACTTC. It translates to CASTERGGNIQYF.

V gene TRBV4-2 combines with J gene TRBJ2-4, with 10 nucleotides matching TRBD2. Germline V gene data show CDR1 as LGHNA and CDR2 as YNFKEQ. The CDR3 sequence is 15 residues long. V trimming: 2 bases; J trimming: 9 bases; junction bases outside the gene matches: 7. The CDR3 sequence: CASSQSLAGDGIQYF. CDR3 sequence (DNA): TGTGCCAGCAGCCAATCTCTAGCGGGGGACGGCATTCAGTACTTC.

The V call is TRBV18, the J call TRBJ2-3, with D perhaps TRBD1 (5 bases). The V end lost 3 bases, the J end lost 7 bases, and 11 bases lay between the germline ends. Per germline, CDR1 KGHSH and CDR2 LQKENI. The CDR3 loop spans 13 amino acids. The CDR3 bases are TGTGCCAGCTCACCCCCGACAGTCCATACGCAGTATTTT. Translation gives CASSPPTVHTQYF. Filled out from reference TRBV18 and TRBJ2-3, the complete variable domain reads NAGVMQNPRHLVRRRGQEARLRCSPMKGHSHVYWYRQLPEEGLKFMVYLQKENIIDESGMPKERFSAEFPKEGPSILRIQQVVRGDSAAYFCASSPPTVHTQYFGPGTRLTVL.

This clone was recorded a few times. The CDR3 nucleotides read TGTGCCAGCAGATATGACAGTTCTGGAAACACCATATATTTT. It codes for CASRYDSSGNTIYF. This chain connects TRBV7-2 to TRBJ1-3; perhaps TRBD1 as D (5 bases). This CDR3 spans 14 amino acids. Per germline, CDR1 SGHTA and CDR2 FQGNSA. V was pared by 6 bases and J by 1 base, with 10 bases between.

This clone was counted between two and nine times. This chain connects TRBV5-6 to TRBJ2-7; maybe TRBD2 (6 bases). The CDR3 has 15 amino acids. Germline values: CDR1 SGHDT, CDR2 YYEEEE. V was trimmed by 0 bases and J by 3 bases, leaving 13 bases between them. CDR3 DNA: TGTGCCAGCAGCTTGGGGTGGAGGGGCATCTACGAGCAGTACTTC. This gives the protein CASSLGWRGIYEQYF.

This clone was counted only a few times. The V gene is TRBV29-1, the J gene TRBJ1-1; possible D gene TRBD1, 5 bases. Germline CDR1 and CDR2: SQVTM and ANQGSEA. Trimming cost V 5 bases and J 1 base, with 8 bases left between them. The CDR3 loop spans 12 amino acids. The CDR3 here is CSVQGGNTEAFF. The DNA of the CDR3 is TGCAGCGTTCAGGGAGGGAACACTGAAGCTTTCTTT.

This clone turned up a few times. The genes are TRBV21-1 and TRBJ1-6. TRBV21-1 is termed a pseudogene. The CDR3 is 13 residues long. This CDR3 is CASSSDPGGSLHF. CDR3 sequence (DNA): TGTGCCAGCAGCTCAGACCCCGGAGGTTCCCTCCACTTT.